What follows are 8 T cell receptor beta chains derived from one specimen sequenced in a study of CD8+CD57+ T cells in acquired aplastic anemia. The patients chosen for sequencing had shown expansion of CD8+CD57+ cells (detected by flow cytometry). According to the study, genomic DNA was the template for TCR beta VDJ and CDR3 profiling. MiXCR, run by TCRdb on the reads, gives a single entry per CDR3 protein. The data show 150,000 to 200,000 distinct CDR3 sequences, 40% to 55% seen once. The sequenced sample was sorted CD4+, CD8+, or CD8+CD57+ T cells (not recorded which) from PBMCs. Source of these receptors: a human donor with aplastic anemia.

This clonotype was counted a few times. A much larger clone differs from this one at a single base, so this may be a read error. The gene calls are TRBV20-1 and TRBJ2-3; 11 bases are shared with TRBD2. From germline, CDR1 is DFQATT and CDR2 SNEGSKA (reference sequence). The CDR3 sequence is 18 residues long. The CDR3 sequence is CSARRSSGGPPSGDAQYF. The CDR3 DNA follows: TGCAGTGCTAGACGATCTAGCGGGGGGCCACCCTCGGGAGATGCGCAGTATTTT.

The chain links TRBV9 to TRBJ2-2; D gene unclear. V lost 4 bases to trimming and J lost 7 bases, with 14 bases between them. The CDR3 has 14 amino acids. Germline lookup yields CDR1 SGDLS and CDR2 YYNGEE. CDR3 DNA: TGTGCCAGCAGCCCCACCCTCGGTGGCGGGGAGCTGTTTTTT. Translating it yields CASSPTLGGGELFF.

J is TRBJ2-7 and V is TRBV7-9; D possibly matches TRBD1 or TRBD2 (5 bases each). The V gene's germline CDR1 is SEHNR and CDR2 FQNEAQ (reference sequence). V lost 5 bases and J 3 bases, leaving 17 bases between the germline ends. CDR3 length: 15 residues. Written as DNA, the CDR3 is TGTGCCAGCAGCCGAACACCTAGAGGGGACTACGAGCAGTACTTC. It translates to CASSRTPRGDYEQYF. The variable domain in full, completed from reference TRBV7-9 and TRBJ2-7, reads DTGVSQNPRHKITKRGQNVTFRCDPISEHNRLYWYRQTLGQGPEFLTYFQNEAQLEKSRLLSDRFSAERPKGSFSTLEIQRTEQGDSAMYLCASSRTPRGDYEQYFGPGTRLTVT.

The CDR3, as DNA: TGTGCCAGTAGGGGCGGGGAGCTGTTTTTT. This gives the protein CASRGGELFF. The chain has TRBV19 and TRBJ2-2; D unclear. Trimming left V 6 bases short and J 7 bases short, with 3 bases between. Germline V gives CDR1 LNHDA, CDR2 SQIVND (reference sequence). The CDR3 length is 10 residues.

V and J are TRBV15 and TRBJ1-6; 7 bases agree with TRBD1. The CDR3 has 15 residues. In germline, CDR1 is LNHNV, CDR2 YYDKDF (reference sequence). V was pared by 0 bases and J by 8 bases, with 4 bases of the junction left unmatched. CDR3 residues: CATSRDKTGYSPLHF. CDR3 coding DNA: TGTGCCACCAGCAGAGATAAGACAGGGTATTCACCCCTCCACTTT.

This clonotype was detected ten times or more. The V gene is TRBV7-6, the J gene TRBJ2-3; TRBD2 matches at 9 bases. The CDR3 extends over 16 amino acids. V gave up 4 bases and J gave up 7 bases; unmatched junction bases: 12. Germline V CDR1 and CDR2: SGHVS, FNYEAQ. CDR3 bases: TGTGCCAGCAGCTCGGGCGGGGGGGGGCACAGGAATACGCAGTATTTT. It is translated as CASSSGGGGHRNTQYF.

This clonotype occurred once. This may arise from a read error, as a much more abundant clone is one base away. The rearrangement uses TRBV5-1 and TRBJ1-4; D possibly corresponds to TRBD1 (6 bases). Germline V gives CDR1 SGHRS, CDR2 YFSETQ. V was cut by 4 bases and J by 8 bases, with 18 bases left in between. The CDR3 runs 15 residues. CDR3: CASSRGGRDTEKLFF. In DNA, the CDR3 is TGCGCCAGCAGCCGTGGCGGCCGGGACACCGAAAAACTGTTTTTT.

The chain has TRBV10-3 and TRBJ2-5; tentative D call: TRBD2 (7 bases). This CDR3 contains 15 residues. Germline V gene sequence: CDR1 ENHRY, CDR2 SYGVKD. V lost 0 bases, J lost 6 bases, and 14 bases lay in between. CDR3 DNA sequence: TGTGCCATCAGTGAGTCGCTGGGGGGGCTAAAGACCCAGTACTTC. Protein sequence: CAISESLGGLKTQYF.